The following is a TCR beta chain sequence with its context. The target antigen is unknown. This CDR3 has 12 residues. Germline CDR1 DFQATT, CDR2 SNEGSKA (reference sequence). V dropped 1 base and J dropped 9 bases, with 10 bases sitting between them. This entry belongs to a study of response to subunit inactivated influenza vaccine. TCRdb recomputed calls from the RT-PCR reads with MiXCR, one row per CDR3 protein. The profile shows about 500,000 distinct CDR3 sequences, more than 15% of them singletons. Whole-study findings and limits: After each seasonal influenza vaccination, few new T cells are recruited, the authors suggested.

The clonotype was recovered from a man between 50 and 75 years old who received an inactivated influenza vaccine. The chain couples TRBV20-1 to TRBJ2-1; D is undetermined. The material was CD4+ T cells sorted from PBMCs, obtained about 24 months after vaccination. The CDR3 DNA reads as TGCAGTGCTAGAGCCAGCCACAGTGAGCAGTTCTTC. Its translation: CSARASHSEQFF.